This T cell receptor beta chain was found in a study of CD8 T cells in Susac syndrome. Across the whole study: At the time their blood was drawn, patients with Susac syndrome were either therapy-naive, on corticosteroids (with some of them also receiving intravenous immunoglobulin), or on intravenous immunoglobulin alone.

Whole-study findings and limits: Within total CD8+ repertoires, 15 to 20 Susac-specific public clones were found, and within CD8+ TEMRA repertoires, 4 or 5.

Germline assignment: CDR1 MNHNY and CDR2 SVGAGI (reference sequence). V lost 5 bases and J lost 2, with 12 bases in between. CDR3 size: 14 residues. An input of about 0.5 to 1 ug of RNA was subjected to reverse transcription using random hexamers. The CDR3 of TCR beta was amplified by immunoSEQ multiplex PCR across 54 Vbeta and 13 Jbeta. TCRdb processed the immunoSEQ multiplex PCR reads anew with MiXCR; each CDR3 protein has one entry. The sample lists around 85,000 distinct CDR3 sequences, roughly 94% seen once, with under 0.6% in the top ten. This clonotype was found a few times. Its specificity is not known. Sequencing targeted TCR beta in T cells from blood (CD8+ and CD4+).

The rearrangement links TRBV6-6 to TRBJ1-1; TRBD1 is a possible D gene (5 bases). Input material: CD8+ T cells from PBMCs. The source of this sequence is a human donor with Susac syndrome. CDR3 coding DNA: TGTGCCAGCAGTCCGGGACCGATCAACACTGAAGCTTTCTTT. This gives the protein CASSPGPINTEAFF.